This is a list of T cell receptor beta chains from one sample in a study of CD8 T cells in ankylosing spondylitis. TCRdb recomputed calls from the 5' RACE reads with MiXCR, one row per CDR3 protein. The sample shows about 200,000 distinct CDR3 sequences, roughly 25% of them seen only once. The specimen was blood, either unsorted or a sorted T cell fraction (not recorded which). All receptors derive from a male donor with ankylosing spondylitis or in good health (not recorded which). CDR3s include the opening cysteine and the closing phenylalanine or tryptophan. D genes are given only for firm matches. Some rows have no size entry. The others give once, few or many, or a class for an expanded clone.

D	size	V	J	DNA	CDR3
TRBD1	many	TRBV12-3/TRBV12-4	TRBJ2-1	TGTGCCAGCACCCGGGACAGCCGCCTGGATGAGCAGTTCTTC	CASTRDSRLDEQFF
.	many	TRBV20-1	TRBJ2-4	TGCAGTGCACCTCTGAGACCGGGTGCCAAAAACATTCAGTACTTC	CSAPLRPGAKNIQYF
.	many	TRBV20-1	TRBJ2-7	TGCAGTGCTAGACAGCCCAGGGGCGCCTACGAGCAGTACTTC	CSARQPRGAYEQYF
TRBD1	few	TRBV5-1	TRBJ2-2	TGCGCCAGCAGCCGATCCGGGACAGAAAACACCGGGGAGCTGTTTTTT	CASSRSGTENTGELFF
TRBD2	.	TRBV29-1	TRBJ2-7	TGCAGCGTCCTAGCGGGGATAAACTCCTACGAGCAGTACTTC	CSVLAGINSYEQYF
TRBD1	few	TRBV6-5	TRBJ1-2	TGTGCCAGCAGTTGGGGACAGGGTTCTAACTATGGCTACACCTTC	CASSWGQGSNYGYTF
TRBD2	.	TRBV20-1	TRBJ2-5	TGCAGTGCTAGAGATACGTCGCTAGCGGGAGGGGAAGAGACCCAGTACTTC	CSARDTSLAGGEETQYF
TRBD1	.	TRBV20-1	TRBJ2-7	TGCAGCGCGAACCGGGACAGGACATCCTACGAGCAGTACTTC	CSANRDRTSYEQYF
.	many	TRBV7-2	TRBJ1-5	TGTGCCAGCAGCTTAGTTTTACATCAGCCCCAGCATTTT	CASSLVLHQPQHF
TRBD2	.	TRBV20-1	TRBJ2-2	TGCAGTGCCAAAGACCCTAGCGGGAACACCGGGGAGCTGTTTTTT	CSAKDPSGNTGELFF
.	.	TRBV6-9	TRBJ2-7	TGTGCCTCCAGGGGGGACACGTACTACGAGCAGTACTTC	CASRGDTYYEQYF
.	many	TRBV6-5	TRBJ1-5	TGTGCCAGCAGTTACTCATGGGCAGGGGAACAGCCCCAGCATTTT	CASSYSWAGEQPQHF
TRBD1	many	TRBV7-6	TRBJ2-2	TGTGCCAGCAGCTTTCAATTGACAGGGATCGGGGAGCTGTTTTTT	CASSFQLTGIGELFF
TRBD2	.	TRBV27	TRBJ2-3	TGTGCCAGCAGTCCTCGCCCATGGGGGGGGAGCACAGATACGCAGTATTTT	CASSPRPWGGSTDTQYF
TRBD2	few	TRBV20-1	TRBJ2-1	TGCAGTGCGGTAAGGACTAGCGGGATTGGTGAGCAGTTCTTC	CSAVRTSGIGEQFF
.	many	TRBV5-1	TRBJ2-7	TGCGCCAGCAGCTTTTTGTCACACTCCTACGAGCAGTACTTC	CASSFLSHSYEQYF
.	.	TRBV5-5	TRBJ1-3	TGTGCCAGCAGCCCAGACCAGGCCCGGTCGGGAAACACCATATATTTT	CASSPDQARSGNTIYF
.	many	TRBV12-3/TRBV12-4	TRBJ2-4	TGTGCCAGCAGCGCTAGTAGGGCGGCCAAAAACATTCAGTACTTC	CASSASRAAKNIQYF
.	many	TRBV20-1	TRBJ2-7	TGCAGTGCTAGAGATAGCCAGGGACACTCCTACGAGCAGTACTTC	CSARDSQGHSYEQYF
.	many	TRBV6-5	TRBJ1-1	TGTGCCAGCAGTTACGCGGGAAGGAACACTGAAGCTTTCTTT	CASSYAGRNTEAFF
TRBD2	.	TRBV20-1	TRBJ2-1	TGCAGTGCTAGAGCTAGCGGGTCGAAGTGGGACAATGAGCAGTTCTTC	CSARASGSKWDNEQFF
TRBD1	.	TRBV7-8	TRBJ2-3	TGTGCCAGCAGCAACCGGGACAGGAGCACAGATACGCAGTATTTT	CASSNRDRSTDTQYF
TRBD1	many	TRBV29-1	TRBJ2-7	TGCAGCGGGGGGACAGCGTACGAGCAGTACTTC	CSGGTAYEQYF
TRBD2	.	TRBV25-1	TRBJ2-1	TGTGCCAGCGGAGGACTAGCGGGAGGGCCTGCCTACAATGAGCAGTTCTTC	CASGGLAGGPAYNEQFF
.	.	TRBV6-6	TRBJ1-2	TGTGCCAGCCGGCCGGACAGCCCTAAAGGCTACACCTTC	CASRPDSPKGYTF
.	many	TRBV12-3/TRBV12-4	TRBJ1-3	TGTGCCACCGGGGCGGCGCGCGGAAACACCATATATTTT	CATGAARGNTIYF
.	few	TRBV6-1	TRBJ2-7	TGTGCCAGCAGTACGGGACACGGGTCCTACGAGCAGTACTTC	CASSTGHGSYEQYF
.	.	TRBV20-1	TRBJ2-3	TGCAGTGCTAGTATCCTCGATGGTGCGGGGAACACAGATACGCAGTATTTT	CSASILDGAGNTDTQYF
.	few	TRBV11-1	TRBJ2-1	TGTGCCAGCAGCTTATTTGTTCAGAGAAGCTCCTACAATGAGCAGTTCTTC	CASSLFVQRSSYNEQFF
TRBD2	few	TRBV6-2/TRBV6-3	TRBJ2-7	TGTGCCAGCAGTCGCACACACTACGGGACTAGCGTCTACGAGCAGTACTTC	CASSRTHYGTSVYEQYF
.	few	TRBV12-3/TRBV12-4	TRBJ2-7	TGTGCCAGCAGTCAGGACAGTTCGAGCTCCTACGAGCAGTACTTC	CASSQDSSSSYEQYF
TRBD2	few	TRBV7-9	TRBJ2-3	TGTGCCAGCAGCTCTCGGACTAGCGGGATTTCAGATACGCAGTATTTT	CASSSRTSGISDTQYF
TRBD2	many	TRBV9	TRBJ2-5	TGTGCCAGCAGCGTAGGCGCTAGGAGTAGCGGGCCGGGGGGGATGCAAGAGACCCAGTACTTC	CASSVGARSSGPGGMQETQYF
.	many	TRBV12-3/TRBV12-4	TRBJ2-1	TGTGCCAGCAGTTTAGAGTGGTCGGTGTTCTTC	CASSLEWSVFF
TRBD1	.	TRBV7-9	TRBJ1-4	TGTGCCAGCAGCTCACTTGGACAGGTTAATGAAAAACTGTTTTTT	CASSSLGQVNEKLFF
.	many	TRBV20-1	TRBJ1-5	TGCAGTGCTAGAGATTCAGGGGCGAGGCAGCCCCAGCATTTT	CSARDSGARQPQHF
TRBD2	few	TRBV6-1	TRBJ2-1	TGTGCCAGCAGTGAAGTCGGGGGAGGGCGGGGTGAGCAGTTCTTC	CASSEVGGGRGEQFF
TRBD1	.	TRBV6-1	TRBJ2-7	TGTGCCAGCAGTCCCCCGACAGGGCAGGAGCAGTACTTC	CASSPPTGQEQYF
TRBD1	many	TRBV7-2	TRBJ2-7	TGTGCCAGCAGCTTAGCGGTGAGGGGGCGCGAGCAGTACTTC	CASSLAVRGREQYF
.	.	TRBV20-1	TRBJ2-1	TGCAGTGCCACTAGCAGCCCTTACAATGAGCAGTTCTTC	CSATSSPYNEQFF
.	.	TRBV25-1	TRBJ2-7	TGTGCCAGCAGTTCGACGGGGTGGAGGAACGAGCAGTACTTC	CASSSTGWRNEQYF
.	many	TRBV7-6	TRBJ1-6	TGTGCCAGCAGCCAAGGGGGTATCAATTCACCCCTCCACTTT	CASSQGGINSPLHF
TRBD2	.	TRBV20-1	TRBJ2-1	TGCAGTGCTAGGACTAGCAAATCAAGCTCCTACAATGAGCAGTTCTTC	CSARTSKSSSYNEQFF
.	.	TRBV4-2	TRBJ2-1	TGTGCCAGCAGCCGGCCCCGAGCTGGTAGGGGGGGAGAGCCCTTAGGGAATGAGCAGTTCTTC	CASSRPRAGRGGEPLGNEQFF
.	many	TRBV3-1	TRBJ2-1	TGTGCCAGCAGCCCTGGCCCCGCACCAGGTCAGCATGAGCAGTTCTTC	CASSPGPAPGQHEQFF
.	many	TRBV6-4	TRBJ2-2	TGTGCCAGCAGAAACGAACCCGGGACGGGATCCGGGGAGCTGTTTTTT	CASRNEPGTGSGELFF
.	many	TRBV19	TRBJ2-3	TGTGCCAGTGCCCTGGGGACGCCAGATACGCAGTATTTT	CASALGTPDTQYF
TRBD1	.	TRBV7-8	TRBJ2-2	TGTGCCAGCAGCTTAGTCGGCGGACAGGGGACCGGGGAGCTGTTTTTT	CASSLVGGQGTGELFF
TRBD2	many	TRBV3-1	TRBJ2-1	TGTGCCAGCAGCCCACACCAAGTCGGGACTAGCGGGAGGGCCTTACACAATGAGCAGTTCTTC	CASSPHQVGTSGRALHNEQFF
.	.	TRBV20-1	TRBJ1-2	TGCAGTGCTAGAGATCCCCTCCTGGGTGGCTACACCTTC	CSARDPLLGGYTF
.	.	TRBV29-1	TRBJ1-2	TGCAGCGTTGGGGACATCGATGGCTACACCTTC	CSVGDIDGYTF
.	few	TRBV20-1	TRBJ1-6	TGCAGTGCTAGAGCCCAGGGCCCAGTGGGTTCACCCCTCCACTTT	CSARAQGPVGSPLHF
.	.	TRBV29-1	TRBJ2-5	TGCAGCGTTGCCAGTGGGGGCGTCGGTGGGGAGACCCAGTACTTC	CSVASGGVGGETQYF
.	many	TRBV12-3/TRBV12-4	TRBJ2-7	TGTGCCAGCAGTCCCTGGAGGGGCGGATACGAGCAGTACTTC	CASSPWRGGYEQYF